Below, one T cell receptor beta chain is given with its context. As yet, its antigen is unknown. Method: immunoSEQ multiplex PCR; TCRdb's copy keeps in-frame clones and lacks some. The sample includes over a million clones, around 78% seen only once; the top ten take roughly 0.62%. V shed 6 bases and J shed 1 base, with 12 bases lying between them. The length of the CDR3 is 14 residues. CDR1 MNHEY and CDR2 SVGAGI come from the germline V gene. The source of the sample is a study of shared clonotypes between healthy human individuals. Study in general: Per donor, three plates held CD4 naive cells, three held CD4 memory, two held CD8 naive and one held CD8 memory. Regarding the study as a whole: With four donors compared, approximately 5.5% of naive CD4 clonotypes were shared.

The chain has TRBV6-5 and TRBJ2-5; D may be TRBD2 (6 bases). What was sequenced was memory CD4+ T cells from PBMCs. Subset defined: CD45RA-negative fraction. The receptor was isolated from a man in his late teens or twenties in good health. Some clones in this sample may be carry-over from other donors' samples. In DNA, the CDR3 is TGTGCCAGCAGAGGAGGGGTCACCCAAGAGACCCAGTACTTC. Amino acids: CASRGGVTQETQYF.